This TCR beta chain was obtained from a study of cytomegalovirus exposure and HLA in healthy donors. Deletions cut 2 bases from V and 8 bases from J, with 19 bases between. This CDR3 spans 16 amino acids. Germline loops: CDR1 SGHVS, CDR2 FNYEAQ. PCR primers comprised 60 Vbeta and 13 Jbeta primers. The protocol was immunoSEQ multiplex PCR, while the TCRdb copy is restricted to in-frame clones and leaves out a portion. The sample contains under 150,000 clones, roughly three quarters of which appear only once. Comment on this clone: Its antigen is not known.

Study-wide findings and caveats: It was confirmed in vitro that a few of the CMV-associated chains were specific for CMV antigens. According to the study, about 180 TCR beta chains were cytomegalovirus-associated. Sequences of the TCR beta chain were said to predict the HLA-A and HLA-B alleles of most subjects accurately. Reported performance of the classifier showed diagnosis of cytomegalovirus status with high specificity and sensitivity.

J is TRBJ2-1 and V is TRBV7-6, with TRBD2 as a possible D gene (8 bases). Sequenced input: PBMCs. The sequence came from a man aged 25-45 years in good health and CMV-seropositive. CDR3 in DNA: TGTGCCAGCAGCTTACTCACTAGCGGAGGGGGCCATGAGCAGTTCTTC. Its translation: CASSLLTSGGGHEQFF.